These 4 T cell receptor beta chains were all obtained from the same sample, sequenced in a study of cytomegalovirus exposure and HLA in healthy donors. A multiplex PCR was run with 60 Vbeta primers and 13 Jbeta primers. Generated by immunoSEQ multiplex PCR, the TCRdb table keeps only in-frame clones and is missing some. Of about 190,000 clones in the sample, 70% to 90% were seen once. The sample consisted of PBMCs. The receptor set was obtained from a woman aged 18 to 35 in good health and CMV-seropositive.

The gene calls are TRBV2 and TRBJ2-1; 15 positions agree with TRBD2. The CDR3 totals 16 residues. Germline CDR1 SNHLY, CDR2 FYNNEI. V shed 6 bases and J 14 bases; nucleotides not matched to a gene: 14. CDR3 loop: CASSRIGTSGGIRKFF. Here the CDR3 DNA reads TGTGCCAGCAGCAGGATCGGGACTAGCGGGGGGATAAGGAAGTTCTTC.

V is TRBV30 and J is TRBJ2-1; TRBD2 might be the D (7 bases). The CDR3 is 12 residues long. In germline, CDR1 is GTSNPN, CDR2 SVGIG (reference sequence). The V end was cut by 8 bases, the J end by 5 bases, with 13 bases between. The CDR3 loop is CAGGGHNNEQFF. The CDR3 DNA reads as TGTGCCGGGGGGGGCCACAACAATGAGCAGTTCTTC.

The V gene is TRBV28, the J gene TRBJ2-7; 8 nucleotides match TRBD1. The germline gives CDR1 MDHEN, CDR2 SYDVKM. V lost 6 bases to trimming and J lost 3 bases; unmatched junction nucleotides: 10. The CDR3 is 15 residues long. Here the CDR3 DNA reads TGTGCCAGCAGCGGCCGGGACAGGCTCTACTACGAGCAGTACGTC. Its protein product is CASSGRDRLYYEQYV.

The chain recombines TRBV4-1 with TRBJ1-5; D is ambiguous. V lost 1 base to trimming and J lost 6 bases, with 7 bases between them. Germline V lookup: CDR1 MGHRA, CDR2 YSYEKL. The CDR3 is made up of 13 amino acids. The CDR3: CASSQGPTQPQHF. CDR3 nucleotide sequence: TGCGCCAGCAGCCAAGGGCCCACTCAGCCCCAGCATTTT.